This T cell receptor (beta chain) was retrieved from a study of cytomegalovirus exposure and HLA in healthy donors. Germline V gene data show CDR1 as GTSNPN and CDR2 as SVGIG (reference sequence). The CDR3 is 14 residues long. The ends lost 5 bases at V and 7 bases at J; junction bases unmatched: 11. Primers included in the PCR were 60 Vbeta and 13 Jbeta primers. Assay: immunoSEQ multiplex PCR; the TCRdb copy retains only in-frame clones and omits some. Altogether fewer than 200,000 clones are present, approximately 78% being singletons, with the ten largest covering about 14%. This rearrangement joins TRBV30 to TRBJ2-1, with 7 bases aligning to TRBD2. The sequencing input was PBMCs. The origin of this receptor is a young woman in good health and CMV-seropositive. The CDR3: CAWDLGAGVNEQFF. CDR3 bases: TGTGCCTGGGACCTAGGGGCGGGGGTTAATGAGCAGTTCTTC.